The next 13 T cell receptor beta chains were all read from a single sample in a study of blood T cell repertoires in COVID-19. Produced via immunoSEQ multiplex PCR; TCRdb's table is partial and in-frame only. This table holds approximately 170,000 clones, about 86% found once. Sequencing input: peripheral blood. These receptors all come from a woman in her 70s with acute or convalescent COVID-19.

J is TRBJ2-1 and V is TRBV4-3, with 8 bases aligning to TRBD1. The germline gives CDR1 LGHNA, CDR2 YSLEER. V lost 3 bases to trimming and J lost 2 bases; unmatched junction nucleotides: 9. CDR3 size: 17 residues. This CDR3 is CASSQSRGQEAYNEQFF. The DNA for the CDR3 is TGCGCCAGCAGCCAGTCCCGGGGACAGGAGGCCTACAATGAGCAGTTCTTC.

This chain joins TRBV28 and TRBJ1-3; D uncertain. Germline CDR1 MDHEN, CDR2 SYDVKM. This CDR3 is built from 11 residues. Trimming took 8 bases from V and 0 from J, leaving 2 bases between them. The CDR3 bases are TGTGCCAGCCACTCTGGAAACACCATATATTTT. It is translated as CASHSGNTIYF.

The chain combines TRBV6-2 or TRBV6-3 with TRBJ2-1, with D tentatively TRBD1 (6 bases). CDR1 is MNHEY and CDR2 is SVGEGT in the germline V gene. Trimming left V 2 bases short and J 0 bases short, with 11 bases between. This CDR3 is built from 16 residues. The CDR3 nucleotides are TGTGCCAGCAGTTACGGGACATTACGCTCCTACAATGAGCAGTTCTTC. This codes for CASSYGTLRSYNEQFF.

V usage is TRBV5-1 and J usage is TRBJ1-3; the match to TRBD1 covers 9 bases. V dropped 0 bases and J dropped 3; count of bases not matched to a gene: 4. Per germline, CDR1 SGHRS and CDR2 YFSETQ. The CDR3 loop spans 16 amino acids. Here the CDR3 reads CASSLVQGAFGNTIYF. The CDR3 DNA reads TGCGCCAGCAGCTTGGTACAGGGGGCATTTGGAAACACCATATATTTT.

The genes are TRBV3-1 (or the pseudogene TRBV3-2) and TRBJ1-2; 7 bases line up with TRBD1. The trim removed 5 bases at V and 2 bases at J, leaving 5 bases unmatched. The CDR3 totals 14 residues. CDR1 is LGHDT and CDR2 is YNNKEL in the germline V gene (reference sequence). DNA of the CDR3: TGTGCCAGCAGCTCGTCGACAGGGAACTATGGCTACACCTTC. Encoded protein: CASSSSTGNYGYTF.

The genes are TRBV24-1 and TRBJ2-1; TRBD2 is a possible D gene (6 bases). In germline, CDR1 is KGHDR, CDR2 SFDVKD. The CDR3 is 15 amino acids. V was cut by 3 bases and J by 5 bases, with 13 bases left in between. As DNA, the CDR3 is TGTGCCACCAGTGATACGGCGGGACCGAACAATGAGCAGTTCTTC. It is translated as CATSDTAGPNNEQFF.

J is TRBJ2-1 and V is TRBV3-1 (or the pseudogene TRBV3-2), with 9 bases identical to TRBD1. Trimming at V came to 4 bases and at J to 8 bases, leaving 12 bases not matched to a gene. Looked up from germline, CDR1 is LGHDT and CDR2 is YNNKEL (reference sequence). The CDR3 extends over 16 amino acids. The DNA of the CDR3 is TGTGCCAGCAGCCGGCCCGGGACAGGGTATTACGATGAGCAGTTCTTC. This codes for CASSRPGTGYYDEQFF.

This clone appeared a few times. The chain recombines TRBV14 with TRBJ2-1; TRBD2 matches at 11 bases. The CDR3 loop spans 15 amino acids. Germline lookup yields CDR1 SGHDN and CDR2 FVKESK. With V trimmed by 0 bases and J by 9 bases, 4 bases remained unmatched. CDR3 sequence: CASSQDWTSGLEQFF. CDR3 DNA: TGTGCCAGCAGCCAAGATTGGACTAGCGGGCTTGAGCAGTTCTTC.

On this clone itself: A junction end diverges from the germline sequence, so it may reflect a read error. This specimen includes other DNA sequences encoding the same CDR3. V is TRBV2 and J is TRBJ1-2, with D perhaps TRBD1 (5 bases). The germline V gene has CDR1 SNHLY and CDR2 FYNNEI. The length of the CDR3 is 13 residues. The CDR3 sequence: CASSEGTDYGYTF. For the CDR3, the DNA is TGTGCCAGCAGCGAAGGGACTGACTATGGCTACACCTTC.

This chain joins TRBV28 and TRBJ1-2; a weak D match, TRBD1 (5 bases). Trimming took 5 bases from V and 4 from J, leaving 20 bases between them. Germline values: CDR1 MDHEN, CDR2 SYDVKM. CDR3 length equals 16 residues. This CDR3 is CASSTGGPWGSYGYTF. The CDR3 DNA reads as TGTGCCAGCAGTACGGGAGGCCCGTGGGGGAGCTATGGCTACACCTTC.

This clone was observed once. The genes are TRBV4-2 and TRBJ1-1; 8 nucleotides line up with TRBD1. Unmatched junction bases numbered 3, after V lost 3 bases and J lost 3 bases. Germline lookup yields CDR1 LGHNA and CDR2 YNFKEQ. The length of the CDR3 is 14 residues. CDR3 bases: TGTGCCAGCAGCCAGGACAGGGTAGACACTGAAGCTTTCTTT. This encodes CASSQDRVDTEAFF.

The chain is built from TRBV7-2 and TRBJ2-1; 9 positions match TRBD2. V lost 1 base, J lost 6 bases, and 4 bases stayed unmatched. The CDR3 covers 15 residues. From germline, CDR1 is SGHTA and CDR2 FQGNSA. The CDR3 region is CASSLGGSGSNEQFF. CDR3 DNA: TGTGCCAGCAGCTTAGGCGGTAGCGGGAGCAATGAGCAGTTCTTC.

The chain employs TRBV5-4 and TRBJ1-1, with 7 bases lining up with TRBD1. After removal of 2 bases from V and 2 bases from J, the junction contained 6 bases not matched to a gene. This CDR3 is built from 15 residues. Germline values: CDR1 SGHNT, CDR2 YYREEE (reference sequence). The CDR3, as DNA: TGTGCCAGCAGCTTCTCGGGACAGAAAAACACTGAAGCTTTCTTT. As protein: CASSFSGQKNTEAFF.